What follows are 23 T cell receptor beta chains derived from one specimen sequenced in a study of blood T cells in healthy people across ages. Together with a sample-barcoded 5' primer, a J-beta primer mix was included in a second PCR lasting roughly 6 to 12 cycles. TCRdb independently ran MiXCR on the 5' RACE reads; one entry per CDR3 protein. The sample carries roughly 1 million distinct CDR3 sequences, under 30% recorded once. Separately, the same data were catalogued under a study of T cells of mothers and their children.

The specimen was blood. Every receptor here comes from a girl aged 2 to 10 in good health.

The rearrangement joins TRBV4-2 to TRBJ1-6; D remains ambiguous. V was trimmed by 1 base and J by 13 bases, leaving 11 bases between them. The CDR3 totals 13 residues. Germline CDR1 is LGHNA and CDR2 is YNFKEQ. The CDR3 region is CASSQGDFIPLHF. In DNA, the CDR3 is TGTGCCAGCAGCCAAGGAGATTTTATCCCCCTCCACTTT.

This clonotype was seen a handful of times. V is TRBV4-1 and J is TRBJ1-5; tentatively, D is TRBD1 (6 bases). CDR1 and CDR2 (germline): MGHRA, YSYEKL. The length of the CDR3 is 15 residues. V was shortened by 1 base and J by 3 bases, with 10 bases between the two germline ends. CDR3 DNA sequence: TGCGCCAGCAGCCAAGGGACAGATGACAATCAGCCCCAGCATTTT. This sequence encodes CASSQGTDDNQPQHF.

This clonotype came up a few times. The chain uses TRBV20-1 and TRBJ2-5, with 8 bases that match TRBD2. Matching the DNA end better, TRBJ2-1 makes the J call doubtful. The CDR3 contains 16 residues. Germline CDR1 is DFQATT and CDR2 is SNEGSKA (reference sequence). CDR3 loop: CSANALGGTRYNEQFF. The CDR3 region has the DNA TGCAGTGCGAACGCGCTCGGCGGGACTAGATACAATGAGCAGTTCTTC.

The sample holds a few counts of this clonotype. This chain uses TRBV19 with TRBJ1-2; no definite D call. The CDR3 is 12 residues long. Germline V gives CDR1 LNHDA, CDR2 SQIVND (reference sequence). V lost 2 bases and J lost 2, with 3 bases in between. CDR3 nucleotides: TGTGCCAGTAGTATACAAAACTATGGCTACACCTTC. Translation gives CASSIQNYGYTF.

This clonotype was picked up many times. The V gene is TRBV4-1, the J gene TRBJ2-3, with 9 bases lining up with TRBD2. This CDR3 is 17 amino acids long. With V trimmed by 4 bases and J by 2 bases, 10 bases remained unmatched. The germline gives CDR1 MGHRA, CDR2 YSYEKL. In nucleotides, the CDR3 is TGCGCCAGCAGCCCTCGGGGGAGCGGGGGGTACACAGATACGCAGTATTTT. This codes for CASSPRGSGGYTDTQYF.

The table lists this clonotype with a few counts. The junction shows a germline mismatch at one end, possibly a read error. The CDR3 spells CAGSVGSPGAEAFF. In DNA form, the CDR3 reads TGTGCCGGCAGTGTAGGGTCCCCCGGGGCTGAAGCTTTCTTT. The genes are TRBV2 and TRBJ1-1, with unresolved D. CDR3 size: 14 residues. Per the germline V gene, CDR1 is SNHLY and CDR2 is FYNNEI.

V usage is TRBV29-1 and J usage is TRBJ2-7; D is perhaps TRBD1 (6 bases). Germline V gives CDR1 SQVTM, CDR2 ANQGSEA. There are 14 residues in the CDR3. V was shortened by 4 bases and J by 2 bases, with 15 bases between the two germline ends. The CDR3 bases are TGCAGCGTTGTCCCGGACAGAATTACCTACGAGCAGTACTTC. It encodes CSVVPDRITYEQYF.

The chain combines TRBV7-9 with TRBJ2-7; D is unresolved. V was pared by 3 bases and J by 5 bases, with 14 bases between. Germline V gives CDR1 SEHNR, CDR2 FQNEAQ (reference sequence). The CDR3 totals 14 residues. In nucleotides, the CDR3 is TGTGCCAGCAGCTTGAGTTTAGGGAAGGACGAGCAGTACTTC. This encodes CASSLSLGKDEQYF.

V and J are TRBV7-9 and TRBJ2-5; D is unresolved. TRBJ2-1 explains the end of the DNA better; the J call may be wrong. Germline loops: CDR1 SEHNR, CDR2 FQNEAQ (reference sequence). The CDR3 loop spans 12 amino acids. DNA of the CDR3: TGTGCCGGGCTAAAGGGTGGTAATGAGCAGTTCTTC. Encoded protein: CAGLKGGNEQFF.

V usage is TRBV28 and J usage is TRBJ2-5; D could derive from TRBD1 or TRBD2 (6 bases each). Germline CDR1 and CDR2: MDHEN and SYDVKM. V was shortened by 11 bases and J by 4 bases, with 26 bases between the two germline ends. This CDR3 comprises 16 residues. CDR3 nucleotides: TGTGCCCACAACTCTGTCGGAGGGCAGGGGAGAGAGACCCAGTACTTC. It encodes CAHNSVGGQGRETQYF.

This clonotype was counted only a few times. The chain combines TRBV27 with TRBJ2-7; 9 bases are a match to TRBD2. J was trimmed by 2 bases and V by 11 bases; bases with no gene match: 10. The CDR3 extends over 14 amino acids. In germline, CDR1 is MNHEY, CDR2 SMNVEV (reference sequence). The chain's CDR3 is CASSQREATYEQYF. The CDR3 DNA follows: TGTGCCTCATCCCAGCGGGAGGCGACCTACGAGCAGTACTTC.

This clonotype has only a few counts. V and J are TRBV4-2 and TRBJ2-1; TRBD1 is a possible D gene (6 bases). The CDR3 extends over 14 amino acids. V was cut by 4 bases and J by 8 bases, with 15 bases left in between. The germline gives CDR1 LGHNA, CDR2 YNFKEQ. The CDR3 region has the DNA TGTGCCAGCAGCCGTACGGACAGACAATATGAGCAGTTCTTC. It yields the protein CASSRTDRQYEQFF.

There are many counts of this clonotype. The V gene is TRBV29-1, the J gene TRBJ2-7; TRBD1 aligns across 7 bases. The CDR3 runs to 12 residues. V trimming: 4 bases; J trimming: 3 bases; junction bases outside the gene matches: 3. Per the germline V gene, CDR1 is SQVTM and CDR2 is ANQGSEA. CDR3 sequence: CSVAGDSYEQYF. The DNA for the CDR3 is TGCAGCGTTGCAGGGGACAGCTACGAGCAGTACTTC.

This clonotype was detected only a few times. The gene calls are TRBV29-1 and TRBJ2-5; possible D gene TRBD1, 6 bases. The V gene's germline CDR1 is SQVTM and CDR2 ANQGSEA. Trimming removed 5 bases at V and 7 bases at J, with 14 bases between. The CDR3 is made up of 12 amino acids. CDR3 sequence: CSVPPEGGTQYF. For the CDR3, the DNA is TGCAGCGTTCCCCCGGAAGGGGGGACCCAGTACTTC.

Here the CDR3 DNA reads TGTGCCACCAGCGTCCTTCCCCGGGAGCCAGAGACCCAGTACTTC. It specifies CATSVLPREPETQYF. The V call is TRBV15, the J call TRBJ2-5; tentatively, D is TRBD2 (6 bases). The V and J ends lost 5 bases and 4 bases respectively, with 17 bases between them. The germline V gene has CDR1 LNHNV and CDR2 YYDKDF (reference sequence). The CDR3 length is 15 residues.

This clonotype was counted only a few times. The genes are TRBV12-3 or TRBV12-4 and TRBJ2-1; possibly TRBD1 for D (6 bases). V was pared by 1 base and J by 7 bases, with 11 bases between. There are 14 residues in the CDR3. In DNA form, the CDR3 reads TGTGCCAGCAGTTTAGGGGGGCAGGGTAATGAGCAGTTCTTC. Protein product: CASSLGGQGNEQFF.

In this sample, this clonotype turned up a few times. The chain joins TRBV25-1 to TRBJ1-2; weak D call: TRBD1 (5 bases). The CDR3 covers 12 residues. From germline, CDR1 is MGHDK and CDR2 SYGVNS. The V end lost 9 bases, the J end lost 4 bases, and 12 bases lay between the germline ends. The CDR3: CASRGTGYGYTF. CDR3 nucleotide sequence: TGTGCCAGTCGGGGGACCGGCTATGGCTACACCTTC.

The chain carries TRBV28 and TRBJ1-1; the match to TRBD1 covers 7 bases. The CDR3 is 14 residues long. Looked up from germline, CDR1 is MDHEN and CDR2 is SYDVKM. After removal of 6 bases from V and 2 bases from J, the junction contained 6 bases not matched to a gene. CDR3 in DNA: TGTGCCAGCAGGCGGGACAGAAGAAACACTGAAGCTTTCTTT. Translated, it gives CASRRDRRNTEAFF.

The V and J genes are TRBV2 and TRBJ2-2; D is uncertain. Germline V gene data show CDR1 as SNHLY and CDR2 as FYNNEI. The CDR3 is 14 residues long. V dropped 5 bases and J dropped 3 bases, with 10 bases sitting between them. The CDR3 sequence is CASSFETYTGELFF. The CDR3 DNA is TGTGCCAGCAGTTTTGAGACCTACACCGGGGAGCTGTTTTTT.

This rearrangement joins TRBV27 to TRBJ1-2; D is perhaps TRBD1 (5 bases). The CDR3 covers 15 residues. Trimming pared 3 bases from V and 8 bases from J, leaving 19 bases between. Germline CDR1 is MNHEY and CDR2 is SMNVEV (reference sequence). The CDR3 nucleotides are TGTGCCAGCAGTTTTCGAAGGGGCGGGTTCGACGGCTACACCTTC. Translation gives CASSFRRGGFDGYTF.

This clonotype occurred a few times. The rearrangement joins TRBV4-3 to TRBJ2-5; tentatively, D is TRBD1 (6 bases). V dropped 0 bases and J dropped 5 bases, with 16 bases sitting between them. In germline, CDR1 is LGHNA, CDR2 YSLEER. CDR3 size: 16 residues. The CDR3 nucleotides are TGCGCCAGCAGCCAAGAGTCAGGGGCGAGCTGGGAGACCCAGTACTTC. This sequence encodes CASSQESGASWETQYF.

This chain uses TRBV2 with TRBJ2-4; a weak D match, TRBD1 (6 bases). V lost 3 bases, J lost 4 bases, and 13 bases lay in between. Germline CDR1 SNHLY, CDR2 FYNNEI. The CDR3 contains 15 residues. The CDR3 here is CASSDPGASKNIQYF. In DNA form, the CDR3 reads TGTGCCAGCAGTGATCCAGGGGCGAGTAAAAACATTCAGTACTTC.

Only a few counts were recorded for this clonotype. The V call is TRBV11-2, the J call TRBJ2-5, with TRBD2 identical over 8 bases. The assigned J gene may be wrong: the sequence end matches TRBJ2-1 better. Germline V lookup: CDR1 SGHAT, CDR2 FQNNGV. This CDR3 comprises 15 residues. The chain's CDR3 is CASSLILADYNEQFF. For the CDR3, the DNA is TGTGCCAGCAGCTTAATACTAGCGGACTACAATGAGCAGTTCTTC.